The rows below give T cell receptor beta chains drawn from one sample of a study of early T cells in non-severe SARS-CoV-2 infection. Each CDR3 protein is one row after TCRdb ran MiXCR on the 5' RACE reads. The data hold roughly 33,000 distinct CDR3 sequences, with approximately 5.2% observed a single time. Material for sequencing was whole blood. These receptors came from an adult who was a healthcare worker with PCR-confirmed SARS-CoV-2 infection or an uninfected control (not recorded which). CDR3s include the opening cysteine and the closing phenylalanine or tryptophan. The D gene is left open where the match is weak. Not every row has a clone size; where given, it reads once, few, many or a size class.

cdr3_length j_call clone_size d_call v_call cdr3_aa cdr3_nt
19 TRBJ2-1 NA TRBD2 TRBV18 CASSPPGTRLAGSYNEQFF TGTGCCAGCTCACCACCGGGCACGAGACTAGCGGGATCCTACAATGAGCAGTTCTTC
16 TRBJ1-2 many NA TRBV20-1 CSARGLPGPTNYGYTF TGCAGTGCTAGAGGCTTACCGGGACCAACGAACTATGGCTACACCTTC
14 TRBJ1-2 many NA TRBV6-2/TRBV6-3 CASSYSGNSLTYTF TGTGCCAGCAGTTACTCGGGAAACAGCCTCACCTACACCTTC
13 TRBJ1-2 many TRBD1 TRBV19 CASTRGQGRGYTF TGTGCCAGTACCCGAGGACAGGGACGTGGCTACACCTTC
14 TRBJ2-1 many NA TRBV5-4 CASSLGGYSNKQFF TGTGCCAGCAGCTTGGGAGGCTATAGCAATAAGCAGTTCTTC
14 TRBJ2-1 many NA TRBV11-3 CASSTPSTGIEQFF TGTGCCAGCAGCACCCCGAGCACAGGGATTGAGCAGTTCTTC
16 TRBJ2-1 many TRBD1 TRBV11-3 CASSLVRQGAGNEQFF TGTGCCAGCAGCTTAGTGAGGCAGGGGGCCGGGAATGAGCAGTTCTTC
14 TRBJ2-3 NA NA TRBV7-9 CASSLTTRTDTQYF TGTGCCAGCAGCTTGACTACCCGCACAGATACGCAGTATTTT
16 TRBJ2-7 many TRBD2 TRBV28 CASSITLGGSSNEQYF TGTGCCAGCAGTATAACTCTAGGCGGGAGTTCTAACGAGCAGTACTTC
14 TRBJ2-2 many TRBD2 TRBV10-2 CASSLASGTGELFF TGCGCCAGCAGTTTGGCTAGCGGCACCGGGGAGCTGTTTTTT
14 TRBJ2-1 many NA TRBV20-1 CSARRTDISGEQFF TGCAGTGCTAGACGGACTGATATAAGCGGTGAGCAGTTCTTC
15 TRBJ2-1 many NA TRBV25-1 CASNSVGRSYNEQFF TGTGCCAGCAATTCGGTGGGGAGATCCTACAATGAGCAGTTCTTC
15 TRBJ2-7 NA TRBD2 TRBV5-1 CASSSAGATDYEQYF TGCGCCAGCAGCTCGGCGGGAGCAACGGACTACGAGCAGTACTTC
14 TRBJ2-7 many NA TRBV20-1 CSARSGSYNREQYF TGCAGTGCTAGATCAGGGAGTTACAATCGCGAGCAGTACTTC
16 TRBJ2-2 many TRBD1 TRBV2 CASRGTGGAWTGELFF TGTGCCAGCAGGGGGACAGGGGGCGCATGGACCGGGGAGCTGTTTTTT
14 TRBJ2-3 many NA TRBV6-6 CASSSPSFPDTQYF TGTGCCAGCAGCTCCCCCTCCTTCCCAGATACGCAGTATTTT
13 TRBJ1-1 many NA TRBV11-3 CASSLRWSTEAFF TGTGCCAGCAGCTTAAGGTGGAGCACTGAAGCTTTCTTT
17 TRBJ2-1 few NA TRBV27 CASSPDPRLRWGNEQFF TGTGCCAGCAGTCCAGATCCCAGGTTAAGGTGGGGCAATGAGCAGTTCTTC
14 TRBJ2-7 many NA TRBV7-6 CASSLGEQVYEQYF TGTGCCAGCAGCTTGGGGGAACAGGTCTACGAGCAGTACTTC
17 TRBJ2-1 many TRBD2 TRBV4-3 CASSQVGTSGLYNEQFF TGCGCCAGCAGCCAAGTAGGAACTAGCGGGTTGTACAATGAGCAGTTCTTC
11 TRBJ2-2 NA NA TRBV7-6 CVSSLAGELFF TGTGTCAGCAGCTTAGCCGGGGAGCTGTTTTTT
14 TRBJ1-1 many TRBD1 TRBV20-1 CSAGQDRVNTEAFF TGCAGTGCGGGACAGGACAGGGTCAACACTGAAGCTTTCTTT
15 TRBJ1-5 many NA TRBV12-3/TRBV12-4 CASSLRGSGNQPQHF TGTGCCAGCAGTTTACGGGGGTCTGGCAATCAGCCCCAGCATTTT
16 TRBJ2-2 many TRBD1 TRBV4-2 CASSQVDRTDTGDLFF TGTGCCAGCAGCCAGGTGGACAGGACGGACACCGGGGACCTGTTTTTT
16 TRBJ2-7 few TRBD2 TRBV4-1 CASSQASSGTYYEQYF TGCGCCAGCAGCCAGGCCTCTAGCGGGACGTACTACGAGCAGTACTTC
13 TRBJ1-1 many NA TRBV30 CAWTEWLNTEAFF TGTGCCTGGACCGAATGGCTGAACACTGAAGCTTTCTTT
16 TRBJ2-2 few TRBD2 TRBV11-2 CASSLAISGSSGELFF TGTGCCAGCAGCTTAGCGATTAGCGGGAGTTCCGGGGAGCTGTTTTTT
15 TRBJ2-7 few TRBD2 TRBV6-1 CASKFVLAGVHEQYF TGTGCCAGCAAATTCGTACTAGCGGGAGTCCACGAGCAGTACTTC
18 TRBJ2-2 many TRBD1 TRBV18 CASSSVGTGLSNSGELFF TGTGCCAGCTCATCCGTCGGGACAGGATTGAGTAACTCCGGGGAGCTGTTTTTT
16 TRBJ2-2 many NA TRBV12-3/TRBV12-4 CASSFLVTGNTGELFF TGTGCCAGCAGTTTCCTCGTGACAGGCAACACCGGGGAGCTGTTTTTT
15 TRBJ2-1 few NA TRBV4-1 CASSPEKRAYNEQFF TGCGCCAGCAGCCCCGAAAAACGAGCCTACAATGAGCAGTTCTTC
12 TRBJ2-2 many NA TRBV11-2 CASSPPTGELFF TGTGCCAGCAGCCCCCCCACCGGGGAGCTGTTTTTT
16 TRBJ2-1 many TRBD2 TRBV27 CASSFAVLASGSEQFF TGTGCCAGCAGTTTTGCCGTTCTGGCTAGCGGGAGCGAGCAGTTCTTC
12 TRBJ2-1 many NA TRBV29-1 CSAETRGNEQFF TGCAGCGCCGAAACTAGGGGAAATGAGCAGTTCTTC
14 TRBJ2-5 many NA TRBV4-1 CASSQGVVLGTQYF TGCGCCAGCAGCCAAGGAGTGGTTCTTGGGACCCAGTACTTC
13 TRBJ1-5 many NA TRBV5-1 CASSPDSNQPQHF TGCGCCAGCAGCCCTGACAGCAACCAGCCCCAGCATTTT
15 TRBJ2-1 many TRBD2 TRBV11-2 CASSPTSGKYNEQFF TGTGCCAGCAGCCCCACTAGCGGGAAGTACAATGAGCAGTTCTTC
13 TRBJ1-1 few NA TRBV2 CASNVGGDTEAFF TGTGCCAGCAATGTCGGGGGGGACACTGAAGCTTTCTTT
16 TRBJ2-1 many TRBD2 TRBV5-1 CASSSSGTGGRNEQFF TGCGCCAGCAGCTCATCCGGGACGGGAGGACGCAATGAGCAGTTCTTC
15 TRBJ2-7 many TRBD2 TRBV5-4 CASSLSLAGGYEQYF TGTGCCAGCAGCTTGAGTCTAGCGGGGGGCTACGAGCAGTACTTC
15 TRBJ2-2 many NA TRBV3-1 CASSREPTNTGELFF TGTGCCAGCAGCCGGGAGCCTACGAACACCGGGGAGCTGTTTTTT
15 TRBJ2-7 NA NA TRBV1 CTSSQPQGLGYEQYF TGCACCAGCAGCCAACCACAGGGTCTAGGCTACGAGCAGTACTTC
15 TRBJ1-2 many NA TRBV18 CASSPREGPSYGYTF TGTGCCAGCTCACCAAGGGAGGGTCCGAGCTATGGCTACACCTTC
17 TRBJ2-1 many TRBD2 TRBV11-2 CASTKNAGVAGDNEQFF TGTGCCAGCACCAAAAACGCCGGGGTAGCGGGAGACAATGAGCAGTTCTTC
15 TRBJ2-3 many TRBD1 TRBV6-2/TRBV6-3 CASSRDRGPTDTQYF TGTGCCAGCAGTCGGGACAGGGGTCCGACAGATACGCAGTATTTT
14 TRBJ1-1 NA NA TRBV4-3 CASSQGVGITEAFF TGCGCCAGCAGCCAAGGTGTAGGGATAACTGAAGCTTTCTTT
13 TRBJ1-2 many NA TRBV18 CASSLSQNYGYTF TGTGCCAGCTCCCTTAGCCAGAACTATGGCTACACCTTC
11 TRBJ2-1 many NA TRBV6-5 CARHSYNEQFF TGTGCCCGTCACTCCTACAATGAGCAGTTCTTC
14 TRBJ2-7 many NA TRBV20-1 CSAPLVGDRYQQYF TGCAGTGCCCCCTTGGTGGGAGACCGGTACCAACAGTACTTC
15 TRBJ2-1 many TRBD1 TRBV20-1 CSARDRQGARYEQFF TGCAGTGCTAGAGATCGGCAGGGGGCGAGGTATGAGCAGTTCTTC
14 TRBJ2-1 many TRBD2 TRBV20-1 CSARQASGRNEQFF TGCAGTGCTAGACAGGCTAGCGGGAGGAATGAGCAGTTCTTC
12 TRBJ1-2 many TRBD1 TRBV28 CASMGQIYGYTF TGTGCCAGCATGGGACAGATCTATGGCTACACCTTC
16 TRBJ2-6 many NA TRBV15 CASSQGPLSGANVLTF TGTGCAAGCTCGCAGGGACCCTTATCTGGGGCCAACGTCCTGACTTTC
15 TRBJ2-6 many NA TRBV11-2 CASSLGGSGANVLTF TGTGCCAGCAGCTTAGGAGGTTCTGGGGCCAACGTCCTGACTTTC
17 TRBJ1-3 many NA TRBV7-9 CASSPPGLSNSGNTIYF TGTGCCAGCAGCCCCCCGGGACTTTCGAACTCTGGAAACACCATATATTTT